The sequence of this TCR beta chain was determined in a study of vaccination and CD4 T cells after COVID-19. Background on the study: Post-vaccine specimens were obtained a median around 79 days after dose two (range 14 to 241).

CDR3 length: 14 residues. Germline CDR1 and CDR2: ENHRY and SYGVKD. V shed 3 bases and J shed 7 bases, with 13 bases lying between them. A note on this clonotype: Its antigen is not known.

The treatment: roughly ten-day PBMC culture with coronavirus spike peptide pools or control peptides (ViraFEST assay). Sequencing of DNA taken from cultured CD4+ T cells relied on the Oncomine TCR Beta short-read assay. MiXCR, run by TCRdb on the PCR reads, gives a single entry per CDR3 protein. The table lists about 14,000 distinct CDR3 sequences, 41% of them singletons. This clonotype originated in a human donor who had recovered from COVID-19. The J gene is TRBJ1-5, the V gene TRBV10-3, with a weak D call TRBD1 (6 bases). The sequencing used CD4+ T cells from blood, cultured in vitro, collected after SARS-CoV-2 vaccination. The CDR3 DNA sequence: TGTGCCATCAGTGATGTGGGGGCCGGGCAGCCCCAGCATTTT. Its translation is CAISDVGAGQPQHF.